This record concerns one T cell receptor beta chain sequence. This entry is derived from a study of T cell responses to AZD1222 COVID-19 vaccine. Some clones are missing from TCRdb's copy, which holds only in-frame ones; the method was immunoSEQ multiplex PCR. The repertoire holds around 69,000 clones, with more than 70% as singletons. The sequences come from peripheral blood, collected on day 0 of AZD1222 vaccination. This receptor was identified in an adult in good health.

The chain's CDR3 is CASSFAVGTGWYEQYF. The CDR3 DNA is TGTGCCAGCAGTTTTGCCGTAGGGACAGGATGGTACGAGCAGTACTTC. This rearrangement joins TRBV28 to TRBJ2-7; 8 nucleotides align to TRBD1. The trim removed 3 bases at V and 4 bases at J, leaving 11 bases unmatched. The CDR3 covers 16 residues. The V gene's germline CDR1 is MDHEN and CDR2 SYDVKM. Looking up the rest from reference TRBV28 and TRBJ2-7 gives the full variable domain: DVKVTQSSRYLVKRTGEKVFLECVQDMDHENMFWYRQDPGLGLRLIYFSYDVKMKEKGDIPEGYSVSREKKERFSLILESASTNQTSMYLCASSFAVGTGWYEQYFGPGTRLTVT.